This passage covers 26 T cell receptor beta chains from one sample sequenced in a study of OX40 agonist ivuxolimab in advanced cancers. The method was immunoSEQ multiplex PCR; TCRdb's version includes in-frame clones alone and lacks a portion of them. The sample carries roughly 7,000 clones, over 75% recorded once. The input for sequencing was CD4+ or CD8+ T cells sorted from blood, taken in a trial of the OX40 agonist ivuxolimab. These receptors were collected from an adult with an advanced solid tumor such as melanoma, head and neck, liver or kidney cancer.

The chain employs TRBV29-1 and TRBJ2-7; the D gene could be TRBD1 or TRBD2 (6 bases each). The CDR3 has 13 residues. V dropped 6 bases and J dropped 2 bases, with 14 bases sitting between them. Looked up from germline, CDR1 is SQVTM and CDR2 is ANQGSEA. The CDR3 spells CSVLTGATYEQYF. CDR3 DNA sequence: TGCAGCGTCCTGACGGGGGCGACCTACGAGCAGTACTTC.

In the case of this clone: At one of its ends the junction is not consistent with the germline gene, which may arise from a read error. Other nucleotide sequences in the sample specify the same CDR3. CDR3 coding DNA: TGTGCCAGCGGGTCGGGCACCGCCAATCAACCCCAGCATTTT. Amino acid sequence: CASGSGTANQPQHF. J is TRBJ1-5 and V is TRBV6-5; D is uncertain. The CDR3 runs 14 residues. The germline V gene has CDR1 MNHEY and CDR2 SVGAGI.

The J gene is TRBJ2-3, the V gene TRBV30; D is uncertain. Trimming took off 2 bases at V and 1 base at J, with 4 bases between the two ends. CDR3 size: 12 residues. Germline V gene sequence: CDR1 GTSNPN, CDR2 SVGIG (reference sequence). DNA of the CDR3: TGTGCCTGGAGTCGGGGCACAGATACGCAGTATTTT. It encodes CAWSRGTDTQYF.

The chain employs TRBV4-2 and TRBJ2-2; TRBD1 aligns across 7 bases. The V segment lost 0 bases and the J segment 7 bases; nucleotides outside the gene matches: 8. The germline V gene encodes CDR1 LGHNA and CDR2 YNFKEQ. This CDR3 contains 16 residues. DNA for the CDR3: TGTGCCAGCAGCCAAGATCACCAGGGGGTGGGCGGGGAGCTGTTTTTT. As protein: CASSQDHQGVGGELFF.

The V gene is TRBV4-1, the J gene TRBJ1-3, with D unclear. Trimming left V 1 base short and J 0 bases short, with 7 bases between. The germline V gene has CDR1 MGHRA and CDR2 YSYEKL. The CDR3 loop spans 15 amino acids. CDR3 amino acids: CASSQGRNSGNTIYF. The CDR3 region has the DNA TGCGCCAGCAGCCAAGGGAGGAACTCTGGAAACACCATATATTTT.

The rearrangement uses TRBV15 and TRBJ2-1; D gene ambiguous. This CDR3 has 12 residues. Germline CDR1 reads LNHNV; CDR2 reads YYDKDF (reference sequence). Between the trimmed V and J ends, which lost 3 bases and 9 bases, there was a span of 9 bases. The CDR3 DNA reads as TGTGCCACCAGCAGGGGTTTGGGTGAGCAGTTCTTC. Amino acids: CATSRGLGEQFF.

The chain is built from TRBV2 and TRBJ2-7; D may be TRBD1 or TRBD2 (6 bases each). The ends were cut back, 4 bases at V and 3 bases at J, with 10 bases in the middle. The CDR3 loop spans 13 amino acids. Germline V gives CDR1 SNHLY, CDR2 FYNNEI. The CDR3 loop is CASSVGGRYEQYF. The CDR3 region has the DNA TGTGCCAGCAGTGTGGGGGGCCGCTACGAGCAGTACTTC.

The CDR3 region is CASSYGTIDTDTQYF. DNA for the CDR3: TGTGCCAGCAGTTATGGGACAATAGACACAGATACGCAGTATTTT. The chain employs TRBV6-5 and TRBJ2-3; a possible D gene is TRBD1 (6 bases). The V end was cut by 3 bases, the J end by 2 bases, with 12 bases between. There are 15 residues in the CDR3. Germline values: CDR1 MNHEY, CDR2 SVGAGI.

The V call is TRBV27, the J call TRBJ1-1; possibly TRBD1 for D (5 bases). V dropped 5 bases and J dropped 5 bases, with 18 bases sitting between them. In germline, CDR1 is MNHEY, CDR2 SMNVEV (reference sequence). This CDR3 region has 15 residues. CDR3 sequence (DNA): TGTGCCAGCAGTACCCCCGGGAGACAGAAAACTGAAGCTTTCTTT. Translating gives CASSTPGRQKTEAFF.

The CDR3 region has the DNA TGCAGCGTTGTTCCGGGGGCGGACACTGAAGCTTTCTTT. Amino acid sequence: CSVVPGADTEAFF. The V call is TRBV29-1, the J call TRBJ1-1; a weak D match, TRBD1 (6 bases). The V gene lost 4 bases and the J gene lost 3 bases, with 12 bases spanning the gap. CDR3 length: 13 amino acids. Germline V lookup: CDR1 SQVTM, CDR2 ANQGSEA.

The chain carries TRBV7-9 and TRBJ2-1; D is uncertain. The germline V gene has CDR1 SEHNR and CDR2 FQNEAQ (reference sequence). Trimming shortened V by 5 bases and J by 9 bases, and 11 bases separated the two germline ends. The CDR3 has 12 amino acids. CDR3 amino acids: CASSPRLPEQFF. The CDR3 DNA is TGTGCCAGCAGCCCCCGGCTACCTGAGCAGTTCTTC. The full variable domain, in which reference TRBV7-9 and TRBJ2-1 provide the parts outside the CDR3, is DTGVSQNPRHKITKRGQNVTFRCDPISEHNRLYWYRQTLGQGPEFLTYFQNEAQLEKSRLLSDRFSAERPKGSFSTLEIQRTEQGDSAMYLCASSPRLPEQFFGPGTRLTVL.

The rearrangement uses TRBV4-1 and TRBJ2-6; D not resolved. In germline, CDR1 is MGHRA, CDR2 YSYEKL. V was pared by 4 bases and J by 5 bases, with 21 bases between. The CDR3 has 18 residues. The CDR3 sequence is CASSLDTEPQSRANVLTF. In nucleotides, the CDR3 is TGCGCCAGCAGCCTAGACACAGAACCACAAAGTCGGGCCAACGTCCTGACTTTC.

The CDR3 DNA follows: TGTGCGATAAGCCCGACAGGAAACTATGGCTACACCTTC. It codes for CAISPTGNYGYTF. The rearrangement links TRBV30 to TRBJ1-2, with D possibly TRBD1 on 6 matching bases. Germline CDR1 GTSNPN, CDR2 SVGIG (reference sequence). The CDR3 is 13 amino acids. The variable domain in full, completed from reference TRBV30 and TRBJ1-2, reads SQTIHQWPATLVQPVGSPLSLECTVEGTSNPNLYWYRQAAGRGLQLLFYSVGIGQISSEVPQNLSASRPQDRQFILSSKKLLLSDSGFYLCAISPTGNYGYTFGSGTRLTVV.

The chain links TRBV9 to TRBJ1-2, with D possibly matching TRBD1 (6 bases). The V gene lost 3 bases and the J gene lost 0 bases, with 9 bases spanning the gap. The germline V gene has CDR1 SGDLS and CDR2 YYNGEE. The CDR3 runs 14 residues. CDR3 coding DNA: TGTGCCAGCAGCGGGACAGCCTCTAACTATGGCTACACCTTC. Translating it yields CASSGTASNYGYTF.

This clone turned up a few times. The rearrangement joins TRBV28 to TRBJ2-7; 8 nucleotides align to TRBD1. The CDR3 loop spans 15 amino acids. V trimming: 1 base; J trimming: 2 bases; junction bases outside the gene matches: 4. From germline, CDR1 is MDHEN and CDR2 SYDVKM. CDR3 DNA: TGTGCCAGCAGTTTATTTGGACAGGGAACCTACGAGCAGTACTTC. Amino acid sequence: CASSLFGQGTYEQYF.

The V and J genes are TRBV21-1 and TRBJ1-1. TRBV21-1 is a recognized pseudogene. The CDR3 has 14 amino acids. CDR3 in DNA: TGTGCCAGCAGCAAAAAGCGGGGGTGCACTGAAGCTTTCTTT. Translation gives CASSKKRGCTEAFF.

This clone has only one observation. The rearrangement uses TRBV6-4 and TRBJ1-2; 9 bases are a match to TRBD1. This CDR3 spans 14 amino acids. The ends lost 0 bases at V and 8 bases at J; junction bases unmatched: 4. Germline CDR1 MRHNA, CDR2 SNTAGT. CDR3 bases: TGTGCCAGCAGTGACTCTGGGACAGGGTTCGGCTACACCTTC. Amino acid sequence: CASSDSGTGFGYTF.

The sample holds a few counts of this clone. This sequence joins TRBV19 and TRBJ1-5, with D perhaps matching TRBD1 (5 bases). The CDR3 spans 15 residues. Between the trimmed V and J ends, which lost 5 bases and 4 bases, there was a span of 15 bases. Per the germline V gene, CDR1 is LNHDA and CDR2 is SQIVND (reference sequence). The CDR3 loop reads CASSPWPGGNQPQHF. DNA of the CDR3: TGTGCCAGTAGTCCCTGGCCTGGGGGGAATCAGCCCCAGCATTTT.

This clone was found a few times. The chain employs TRBV4-1 and TRBJ2-3; possibly TRBD2 for D (7 bases). Per the germline V gene, CDR1 is MGHRA and CDR2 is YSYEKL. Trimming took 0 bases from V and 0 from J, leaving 13 bases between them. There are 17 residues in the CDR3. The CDR3 nucleotides are TGCGCCAGCAGCCAAGACGGGGGGACATCTAGCACAGATACGCAGTATTTT. This translates into CASSQDGGTSSTDTQYF.

The chain couples TRBV7-9 to TRBJ1-2; D unresolved. This CDR3 has 13 residues. V dropped 0 bases and J dropped 3 bases, with 5 bases sitting between them. The germline CDR1 and CDR2 sequences are SEHNR and FQNEAQ (reference sequence). CDR3 sequence (DNA): TGTGCCAGCAGCTTAGCACAGCACTATGGCTACACCTTC. Translated: CASSLAQHYGYTF.

The chain combines TRBV7-6 with TRBJ2-7; D might be TRBD2 (5 bases). Per germline, CDR1 SGHVS and CDR2 FNYEAQ. Trimming removed 4 bases at V and 4 bases at J, with 8 bases between. The CDR3 extends over 12 amino acids. The CDR3 DNA is TGTGCCAGCAGCTCCCGAGGGTACGAGCAGTACTTC. Translated: CASSSRGYEQYF.

The chain employs TRBV7-9 and TRBJ2-1; D uncertain. V lost 1 base and J 10 bases, leaving 5 bases between the germline ends. The CDR3 spans 11 residues. Germline-derived CDR1 and CDR2 are SEHNR and FQNEAQ (reference sequence). The CDR3 bases are TGTGCCAGCAGCTTAGGCAAGGAGCAGTTCTTC. Its translation is CASSLGKEQFF.

The chain recombines TRBV2 with TRBJ2-7; D tentatively fits TRBD1 or TRBD2 (5 bases each). CDR3 size: 16 residues. Germline CDR1 SNHLY, CDR2 FYNNEI. The V end was cut by 6 bases, the J end by 4 bases, with 22 bases between. The CDR3 spells CASRGTPKTSKYEQYF. For the CDR3, the DNA is TGTGCCAGCAGAGGGACCCCGAAAACCTCCAAATACGAGCAGTACTTC.

This chain connects TRBV9 to TRBJ1-5; no firm D call. Germline lookup yields CDR1 SGDLS and CDR2 YYNGEE. Deletions cut 4 bases from V and 3 bases from J, with 11 bases between. The CDR3 consists of 14 residues. The CDR3 DNA reads as TGTGCCAGCAGCCCTGGGAACTTCAATCAGCCCCAGCATTTT. It encodes CASSPGNFNQPQHF.

V gene TRBV6-7 combines with J gene TRBJ2-6; D is unresolved. TRBV6-7 counts as an open reading frame of uncertain function. The CDR3 is 18 amino acids. Trimming left V 5 bases short and J 5 bases short, with 22 bases between. The CDR3 DNA reads as TGTGCCAGCAGTAATTTTTCGCGTTTACAAAGTCGGGCCAACGTCCTGACTTTC. Translation gives CASSNFSRLQSRANVLTF.

V is TRBV19 and J is TRBJ2-1, with D perhaps assigned TRBD1 or TRBD2 (5 bases each). Germline lookup yields CDR1 LNHDA and CDR2 SQIVND (reference sequence). Trimming took off 10 bases at V and 2 bases at J, with 12 bases between the two ends. CDR3 length equals 13 residues. The DNA for the CDR3 is TGTGCCACTGCGCAGGGAGCCTACAATGAGCAGTTCTTC. Amino acids: CATAQGAYNEQFF.